This TCR beta chain was sequenced in a study of T cells in Graves' hyperthyroidism and ophthalmopathy. About the research overall: Before any treatment, at initial diagnosis, peripheral blood was collected.

CDR1 MGHRA and CDR2 YSYEKL come from the germline V gene. There are 19 residues in the CDR3. V gave up 4 bases and J gave up 5 bases; unmatched junction bases: 18. RNA transcripts gave rise to amplified TCR beta CDR3 regions. The HTBI primer set was used in a first-round RT-PCR of the TCR CDR3. Each CDR3 protein is one row after TCRdb ran MiXCR on the multiplex PCR reads. In the table there are fewer than 250,000 distinct CDR3 sequences, approximately 16% of which are singletons. There are many counts of this clonotype. This clonotype originated in a woman aged 18-29 years with Graves' ophthalmopathy. Sequenced: blood. V is TRBV4-1 and J is TRBJ1-1, with TRBD1 matching 11 bases. The chain's CDR3 is CASSRETGPAGQGATEAFF. CDR3 nucleotides: TGCGCCAGCAGCCGAGAGACCGGACCGGCTGGACAGGGGGCGACTGAAGCTTTCTTT.